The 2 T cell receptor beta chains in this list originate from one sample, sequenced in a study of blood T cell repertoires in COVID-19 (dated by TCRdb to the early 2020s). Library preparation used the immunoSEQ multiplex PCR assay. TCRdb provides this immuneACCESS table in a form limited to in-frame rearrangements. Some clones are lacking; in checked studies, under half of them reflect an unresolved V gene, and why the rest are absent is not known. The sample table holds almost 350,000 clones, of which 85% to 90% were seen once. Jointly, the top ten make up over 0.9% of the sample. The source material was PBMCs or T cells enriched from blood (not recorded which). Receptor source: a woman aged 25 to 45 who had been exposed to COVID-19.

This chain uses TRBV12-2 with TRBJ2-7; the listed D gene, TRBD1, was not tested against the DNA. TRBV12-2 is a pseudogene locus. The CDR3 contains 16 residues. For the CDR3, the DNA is TGTGCAAGTCGCTTAGAGCACAGAGCATGCTCCTACGAGCAGTACTTC. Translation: CASRLEHRACSYEQYF.

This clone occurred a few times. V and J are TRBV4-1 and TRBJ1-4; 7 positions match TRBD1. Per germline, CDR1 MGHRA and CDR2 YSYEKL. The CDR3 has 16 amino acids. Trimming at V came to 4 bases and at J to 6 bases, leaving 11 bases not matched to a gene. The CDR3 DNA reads TGCGCCAGCAGCCTGAACACAGGGGTGAAGGATGAAAAACTGTTTTTT. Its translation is CASSLNTGVKDEKLFF.